The 12 T cell receptor beta chains below were found in one sample sequenced in a study of blood T cell repertoires in COVID-19. The protocol was immunoSEQ multiplex PCR, while the TCRdb copy is restricted to in-frame clones and leaves out a portion. The table records roughly 280,000 clones, around nine tenths of them present only once. The sample was peripheral blood. All receptors come from a woman aged 60-75 years with COVID-19, enrolled during active disease.

The V call is TRBV5-1, the J call TRBJ2-3; 7 positions match TRBD2. Germline CDR1 reads SGHRS; CDR2 reads YFSETQ. Trimming took 4 bases from V and 1 from J; bases not matched to a gene: 6. This CDR3 spans 15 amino acids. The DNA for the CDR3 is TGCGCCAGCAGCCCAGGACTAGTCGGCACAGATACGCAGTATTTT. Protein: CASSPGLVGTDTQYF.

This clone was seen a single time. This chain connects TRBV4-1 to TRBJ1-4; 9 nucleotides align to TRBD1. This CDR3 is built from 14 residues. J gave up 8 bases and V 6 bases, and 7 bases lay outside the gene matches. CDR1 and CDR2 from the germline V gene are MGHRA and YSYEKL. The CDR3 is CASSNRDRDEKLFF. CDR3 DNA: TGCGCCAGCAGTAACCGGGACAGGGACGAAAAACTGTTTTTT.

The V gene is TRBV30, the J gene TRBJ2-7; D perhaps matches TRBD1 (6 bases). The germline V gene has CDR1 GTSNPN and CDR2 SVGIG (reference sequence). The CDR3 is 13 amino acids. The V end lost 8 bases, the J end lost 3 bases, and 17 bases lay between the germline ends. As DNA, the CDR3 is TGTGCCGCGGAGGTCAGGGGCAGCTACGAGCAGTACTTC. This gives the protein CAAEVRGSYEQYF.

The CDR3, as DNA: TGTGCCTGGAGCTTGCTCGGGACAGGGGTAAACTATGGCTACACCTTC. Translating it yields CAWSLLGTGVNYGYTF. The rearrangement joins TRBV30 to TRBJ1-2, with 10 bases lining up with TRBD1. The CDR3 runs 16 residues. CDR1 and CDR2 (germline): GTSNPN, SVGIG (reference sequence). Germline trimming cut 3 bases from V and 2 bases from J; bases unmatched to any gene: 9. Full variable domain (remainder filled in from reference TRBV30 and TRBJ1-2): SQTIHQWPATLVQPVGSPLSLECTVEGTSNPNLYWYRQAAGRGLQLLFYSVGIGQISSEVPQNLSASRPQDRQFILSSKKLLLSDSGFYLCAWSLLGTGVNYGYTFGSGTRLTVV.

This clone has more than one count but fewer than ten. This chain connects TRBV28 to TRBJ1-2; TRBD1 agrees at 8 bases. Looked up from germline, CDR1 is MDHEN and CDR2 is SYDVKM. The junction had 6 bases not matched to a gene; V was cut back by 4 bases and J by 2 bases. This CDR3 spans 15 amino acids. CDR3 DNA sequence: TGTGCCAGCAGTTCAGGGGGCCGCATCAACTATGGCTACACCTTC. Translation gives CASSSGGRINYGYTF.

This clone was picked up one time. The genes are TRBV18 and TRBJ1-1; 9 nucleotides match TRBD1. Germline lookup yields CDR1 KGHSH and CDR2 LQKENI. This CDR3 is 15 amino acids long. V was pared by 3 bases and J by 2 bases, with 4 bases of the junction left unmatched. For the CDR3, the DNA is TGTGCCAGCTCACCGGGGGACAGGGACAACACTGAAGCTTTCTTT. The encoded protein is CASSPGDRDNTEAFF.

This chain uses TRBV30 with TRBJ2-2; D call uncertain. This CDR3 has 14 amino acids. Trimming took 3 bases from V and 2 from J, leaving 10 bases between them. Germline loops: CDR1 GTSNPN, CDR2 SVGIG (reference sequence). The CDR3 DNA reads TGTGCCTGGAGCCCAGGTGCTAACACCGGGGAGCTGTTTTTT. Translation gives CAWSPGANTGELFF.

The chain combines TRBV30 with TRBJ1-5; the D is unclear. In germline, CDR1 is GTSNPN, CDR2 SVGIG (reference sequence). Trimming cost V 0 bases and J 0 bases, with 6 bases left between them. The CDR3 has 14 amino acids. This CDR3 is CAWSVLLSNQPQHF. The CDR3 DNA follows: TGTGCCTGGAGTGTACTTCTTAGCAATCAGCCCCAGCATTTT. The full variable domain, its missing parts supplied by reference TRBV30 and TRBJ1-5, is SQTIHQWPATLVQPVGSPLSLECTVEGTSNPNLYWYRQAAGRGLQLLFYSVGIGQISSEVPQNLSASRPQDRQFILSSKKLLLSDSGFYLCAWSVLLSNQPQHFGDGTRLSIL.

The chain employs TRBV11-3 and TRBJ2-2; 10 positions match TRBD1. This CDR3 spans 16 amino acids. Germline-derived CDR1 and CDR2 are SGHNT and YENEEA. J lost 4 bases, V lost 4 bases, and 6 bases had no gene match. The CDR3 sequence is CASSSGTGVSTGELFF. The CDR3 DNA is TGTGCCAGCAGCTCCGGGACAGGGGTCTCCACCGGGGAGCTGTTTTTT.

The chain combines TRBV14 with TRBJ1-2; 7 positions match TRBD1. The V segment lost 6 bases and the J segment 8 bases; nucleotides outside the gene matches: 9. CDR1 and CDR2 from the germline V gene are SGHDN and FVKESK. The CDR3 runs to 13 residues. The CDR3 reads CASREQGSRGYTF. CDR3 nucleotide sequence: TGTGCCAGCAGGGAACAGGGGTCCCGCGGCTACACCTTC.

The genes are TRBV30 and TRBJ2-3; D perhaps matches TRBD2 (5 bases). This CDR3 contains 12 residues. Per germline, CDR1 GTSNPN and CDR2 SVGIG (reference sequence). V was trimmed by 3 bases and J by 6 bases, leaving 10 bases between them. The CDR3 sequence: CAWSRRQDTQYF. CDR3 nucleotide sequence: TGTGCCTGGAGCCGGAGGCAGGATACGCAGTATTTT.

The chain combines TRBV3-1 (or the pseudogene TRBV3-2) with TRBJ1-6, with D possibly being TRBD1 (6 bases). The germline CDR1 and CDR2 sequences are LGHDT and YNNKEL (reference sequence). This CDR3 has 18 residues. Trimming left V 5 bases short and J 4 bases short, with 21 bases between. Here the CDR3 reads CASSTTVGGHGYNSPLHF. The CDR3 nucleotides read TGTGCCAGCAGCACAACGGTGGGGGGGCATGGATATAATTCACCCCTCCACTTT.